This T cell receptor beta chain comes out of a study of OX40 agonist ivuxolimab in advanced cancers. Study-wide context: Ivuxolimab was a fully human IgG2 agonistic monoclonal antibody targeting the costimulatory receptor OX40 (CD134). Prior anti-PD-1, anti-PD-L1 or anti-CTLA-4 therapy was permitted, and checkpoint inhibitors had been received by 30% to 40% of dose-escalation patients. Intravenous ivuxolimab was administered to patients every 2 weeks at six dose levels: 0.01, 0.1, 0.3, 1.5, 3 and 10 mg/kg. The purpose of peripheral TCRbeta sequencing was to test whether ivuxolimab changed TCR sequence diversity and led to clonal T-cell expansion. The paper reports the monotherapy dose-escalation portion (N of about 47 patients) of the phase I ivuxolimab trial. In the dose-escalation cohort, 65% to 85% of patients were male, and the mean age was roughly 60 years with a range of roughly 20 to 85. Among the 52 dose-escalation patients, some 20 had hepatocellular carcinoma, around 15 melanoma, 9 renal cell carcinoma and 9 head and neck cancer. Three dose-escalation patients achieved partial responses, one with hepatocellular carcinoma and two with cutaneous melanoma. On the study overall, not on this receptor specifically: In partial responders in the 0.1-3.0 mg/kg groups, normalized peripheral clonal expansion was found to be among the lowest, especially among CD8+ T cells. After ivuxolimab, expanded clones were on average more numerous among CD8+ T cells than among CD4+ T cells. The antigen specificity of the clonally expanded peripheral T cells was not determined. Low levels of normalized T-cell clonal expansion were also shown by some nonresponding patients. At doses of 0.1 to 3.0 mg/kg, clonal expansion of both CD4+ and CD8+ blood T cells was observed from baseline to week 6.

The trial excluded patients who had a history of autoimmune disease or were on systemic immunosuppression. Peripheral blood for TCR sequencing was drawn from every dose cohort at baseline, at cycle 4 day 1 and at cycle 7 day 1. Samples came from an open-label, multicenter, first-in-human phase I dose-escalation trial of ivuxolimab. Adults with locally advanced or metastatic melanoma, renal cell, hepatocellular, or head and neck squamous cell carcinoma were enrolled in the trial. CD4+ and CD8+ T cells were sorted separately from peripheral blood before TCR sequencing. A remark on this clone: Its antigen is still unknown. No per-base quality is available; no much larger clone lies one base away.

The CDR3 covers 15 residues, taking in both the cysteine and the phenylalanine. Only the CDR3 region is kept as DNA, spanning 45 bases read in frame from base 1. The junction shows trimming of 1 base on V and 0 bases on J, plus 7 bases between the germline ends. Via the germline V gene, CDR1 is SGHTA and CDR2 FQGNSA. For sequencing of the TCRbeta CDR3 region, genomic DNA was extracted from the sorted cells. TCRbeta CDR3 regions were sequenced using the immunoSEQ Assay. Sourced from immuneACCESS, this table was stored by TCRdb with only in-frame sequences that have V and J called. A share of the clones is absent; for the studies checked, an unresolved V gene accounts for under half, and the remainder has no known explanation. The sample has some 57,000 clones on record, roughly 81% of them singletons. More than 1% of the sample belongs to the ten largest clones.

Sequencing used CD4+ or CD8+ T cells sorted from blood, obtained in a trial of the OX40 agonist ivuxolimab. The receptor chain draws on TRBV7-2 and TRBJ2-1; too little of a D gene remains to name it. The TCR was taken from an adult with an advanced solid tumor such as melanoma, head and neck, liver or kidney cancer. The CDR3 loop reads CASSLDPVSYNEQFF. The DNA sequence is given as TGTGCCAGCAGCTTAGATCCCGTCTCCTACAATGAGCAGTTCTTC.